This T cell receptor beta chain originates from a study of blood T cells in healthy people across ages. Study findings and constraints: In long-lived donors, naive CD4+ cell counts and diversity exceeded those of aged donors. Per million T cells, TCR beta diversity dropped roughly linearly as age increased.

Concerning this clonotype itself: The antigen remains unidentified.

CDR3 size: 16 residues. Trimming cost V 5 bases and J 4 bases, with 20 bases left between them. Alongside a J-beta primer mix, a sample-barcoded 5' primer served in a second PCR lasting roughly 6 to 11 cycles. All samples yielded 3 million or more CDR3-containing paired-end reads. TCRdb passed the 5' RACE reads through MiXCR, listing each CDR3 protein once. The sample carries 1,800,000 or so distinct CDR3 sequences, around 42% recorded once. Total RNA amounts of at least 5 micrograms were extracted per sample. Specimen: blood. This sequence originates from a human donor in good health. The genes are TRBV12-3 or TRBV12-4 and TRBJ1-2; tentatively, D is TRBD1 (5 bases). The CDR3 loop is CASSPDIPWGSYGYTF. CDR3 DNA: TGTGCCAGCAGTCCGGACATCCCTTGGGGATCCTATGGCTACACCTTC.